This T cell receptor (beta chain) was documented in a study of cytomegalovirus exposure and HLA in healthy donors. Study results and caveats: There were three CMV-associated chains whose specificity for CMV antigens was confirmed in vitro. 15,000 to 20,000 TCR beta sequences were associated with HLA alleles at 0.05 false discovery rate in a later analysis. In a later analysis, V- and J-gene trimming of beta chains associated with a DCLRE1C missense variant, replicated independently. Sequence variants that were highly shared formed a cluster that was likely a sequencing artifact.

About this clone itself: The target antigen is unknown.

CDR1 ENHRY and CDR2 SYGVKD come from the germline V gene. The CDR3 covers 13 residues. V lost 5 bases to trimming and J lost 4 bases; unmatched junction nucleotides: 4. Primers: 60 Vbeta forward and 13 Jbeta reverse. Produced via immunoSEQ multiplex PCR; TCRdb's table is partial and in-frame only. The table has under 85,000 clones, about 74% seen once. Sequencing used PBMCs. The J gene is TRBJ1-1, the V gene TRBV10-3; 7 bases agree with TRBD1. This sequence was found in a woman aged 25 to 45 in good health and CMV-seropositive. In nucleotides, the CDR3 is TGTGCCATCAGTACAGGGGAGGTCACTGAAGCTTTCTTT. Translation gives CAISTGEVTEAFF.